This T cell receptor (beta chain) was recorded in a study of cytotoxic CD8 clonotypes in ibrutinib-treated CLL. Here immunoSEQ multiplex PCR was the method, and the copy in TCRdb shows in-frame clones only, minus some. The table has around 330,000 clones, 67% seen once. The CDR3 is made up of 15 amino acids. Trimming removed 3 bases from V and 8 bases from J, with 17 bases in between. Per the germline V gene, CDR1 is LNHDA and CDR2 is SQIVND (reference sequence). This clone was recorded once. This specimen was PBMCs, taken after 36 months of ibrutinib treatment. J is TRBJ2-1 and V is TRBV19; TRBD2 is a possible D gene (7 bases). This clonotype was sampled from a human donor with chronic lymphocytic leukemia. This CDR3 is CASSIRRGGGDEQFF. The CDR3 DNA reads as TGTGCCAGTAGTATTCGTAGGGGGGGCGGCGATGAGCAGTTCTTC.